The present entry profiles one T cell receptor (beta chain) with its context. These data belong to a study of control samples from healthy donors and cancer patients. Libraries were prepared by immunoSEQ multiplex PCR; TCRdb keeps only in-frame clonotypes and omits some of them. The sample lists approximately 70,000 clones, 84% occurring once. The source is a man between 50 and 59 years old in good health. The material sequenced was blood.

CDR3 in amino acids: CATSPSSVSVVQPQHF. The CDR3, as DNA: TGTGCCACAAGCCCCAGCTCGGTCTCAGTAGTACAGCCCCAGCATTTT. The J gene is TRBJ1-5, the V gene TRBV7-8; D ambiguous. V was trimmed by 10 bases and J by 7 bases, leaving 26 bases between them. The CDR3 extends over 16 amino acids. Germline V gene sequence: CDR1 SGHVS, CDR2 FQNEAQ.